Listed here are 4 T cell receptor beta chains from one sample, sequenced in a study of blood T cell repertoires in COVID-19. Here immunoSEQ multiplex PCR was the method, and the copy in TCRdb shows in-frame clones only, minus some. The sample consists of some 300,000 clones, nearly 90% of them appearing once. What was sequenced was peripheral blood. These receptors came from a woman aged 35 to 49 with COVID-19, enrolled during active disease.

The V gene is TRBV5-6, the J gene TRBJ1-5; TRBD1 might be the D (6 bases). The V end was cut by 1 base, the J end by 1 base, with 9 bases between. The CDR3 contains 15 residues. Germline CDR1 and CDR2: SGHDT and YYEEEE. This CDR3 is CASSLRGASNQPQHF. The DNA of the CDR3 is TGTGCCAGCAGCTTGCGGGGGGCGAGCAATCAGCCCCAGCATTTT.

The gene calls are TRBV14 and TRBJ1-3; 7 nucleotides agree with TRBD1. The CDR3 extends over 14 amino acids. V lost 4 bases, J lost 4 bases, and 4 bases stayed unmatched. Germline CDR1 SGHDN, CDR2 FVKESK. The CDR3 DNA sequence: TGTGCCAGCAGCCCCCGGGACAGCGGAAACACCATATATTTT. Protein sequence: CASSPRDSGNTIYF. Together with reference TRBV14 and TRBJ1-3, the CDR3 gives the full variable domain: EAGVTQFPSHSVIEKGQTVTLRCDPISGHDNLYWYRRVMGKEIKFLLHFVKESKQDESGMPNNRFLAERTGGTYSTLKVQPAELEDSGVYFCASSPRDSGNTIYFGEGSWLTVV.

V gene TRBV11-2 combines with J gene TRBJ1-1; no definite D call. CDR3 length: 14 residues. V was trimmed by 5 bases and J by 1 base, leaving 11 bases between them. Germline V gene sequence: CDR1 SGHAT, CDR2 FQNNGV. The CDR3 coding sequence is TGTGCCAGCAGCCGCGAAATCTGGAACACTGAAGCTTTCTTT. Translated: CASSREIWNTEAFF.

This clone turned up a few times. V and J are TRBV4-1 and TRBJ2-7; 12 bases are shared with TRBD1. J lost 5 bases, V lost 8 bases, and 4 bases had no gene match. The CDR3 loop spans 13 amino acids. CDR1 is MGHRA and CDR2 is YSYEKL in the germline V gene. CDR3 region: CASGTGGVNEQYF. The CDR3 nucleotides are TGCGCCAGCGGGACAGGGGGCGTAAACGAGCAGTACTTC.